Given below is one T cell receptor (beta chain) in context. As yet, its antigen is unknown. The data derive from a study of graft-versus-host responses after intestinal transplantation. Study-wide context: Uniformly, recipients were administered anti-thymocyte globulin induction with subsequent tacrolimus and steroids for two to three years.

Study results and limitations: An association linked early post-transplant HvG declines with peak circulating GvH clone levels.

Clones were read by immunoSEQ multiplex PCR, and TCRdb kept only the in-frame ones, dropping some. Among tens of thousands of clones listed, 92% were seen once. Germline V gene data show CDR1 as MNHNS and CDR2 as SASEGT. V lost 5 bases to trimming and J lost 4 bases; unmatched junction nucleotides: 6. The CDR3 runs to 14 residues. The clonotype was recovered from a human donor who was the organ donor for an intestinal transplant. The sample consisted of unstimulated CD4+ T cells sorted from spleen or lymph node cells, taken before transplant. The chain combines TRBV6-1 with TRBJ1-2; 8 positions match TRBD1. CDR3 nucleotide sequence: TGTGCCAGCAGTCCAGGGGGCGCAAGCTATGGCTACACCTTC. This encodes CASSPGGASYGYTF.